Listed here are 15 T cell receptor beta chains from one sample, sequenced in a study of T cell responses to AZD1222 COVID-19 vaccine. This table comes from immunoSEQ multiplex PCR, and its TCRdb copy is limited to in-frame clones, with some not included. The data show 200,000 or so clones, roughly 92% seen once. The sequences come from peripheral blood, collected 28 days after the second AZD1222 dose. These receptors all come from an adult who received the AZD1222 COVID-19 vaccine.

The chain links TRBV19 to TRBJ1-1, with D unclear. The CDR3 runs to 15 residues. The V gene's germline CDR1 is LNHDA and CDR2 SQIVND (reference sequence). V was clipped by 6 bases and J by 1 base, with 15 bases between them. CDR3 coding DNA: TGTGCCAGTAGCCCCGGTCCAGGTGGGAACACTGAAGCTTTCTTT. Its protein is CASSPGPGGNTEAFF.

The rearrangement joins TRBV25-1 to TRBJ1-1; D call uncertain. Trimming stripped 6 bases from V and 4 bases from J, with 9 bases between. Germline V lookup: CDR1 MGHDK, CDR2 SYGVNS. This CDR3 has 12 residues. CDR3: CASRSAGTEAFF. DNA for the CDR3: TGTGCCAGCAGGTCTGCGGGCACTGAAGCTTTCTTT.

The chain couples TRBV7-9 to TRBJ1-1; D is uncertain. Deletions cut 2 bases from V and 1 base from J, with 11 bases between. The germline CDR1 and CDR2 sequences are SEHNR and FQNEAQ (reference sequence). This CDR3 is built from 15 residues. The DNA of the CDR3 is TGTGCCAGCAGCTTATTCGAGTTAGGGAACACTGAAGCTTTCTTT. This encodes CASSLFELGNTEAFF.

The V and J genes are TRBV7-6 and TRBJ1-3; D is perhaps TRBD1 (5 bases). CDR1 and CDR2 from the germline V gene are SGHVS and FNYEAQ. V lost 3 bases to trimming and J lost 1 base, with 13 bases between them. The CDR3 runs to 16 residues. The CDR3 nucleotides are TGTGCCAGCAGCTTCAGGGAAAGATCTTCTGGAAACACCATATATTTT. Encoded protein: CASSFRERSSGNTIYF.

The CDR3 reads CASSRGLEGTGELFF. CDR3 in DNA: TGTGCCAGCAGCCGAGGACTAGAAGGGACCGGGGAGCTGTTTTTT. V is TRBV6-5 and J is TRBJ2-2; 7 nucleotides agree with TRBD2. The CDR3 totals 15 residues. The germline V gene encodes CDR1 MNHEY and CDR2 SVGAGI. V was pared by 6 bases and J by 5 bases, with 9 bases of the junction left unmatched.

The J gene is TRBJ1-2, the V gene TRBV5-3, with TRBD1 matching over 8 bases. TRBV5-3 is an open reading frame whose function is uncertain. The CDR3 contains 13 residues. J was trimmed by 11 bases and V by 1 base; bases with no gene match: 7. CDR3 nucleotide sequence: TGTGCCAGAAGCTTGTGGACAGGGAGGAGGTACACCTTC. Translation: CARSLWTGRRYTF.

The V gene is TRBV20-1, the J gene TRBJ1-2; no clear D gene. Trimming took 3 bases from V and 4 from J, leaving 9 bases between them. The CDR3 covers 12 residues. Looked up from germline, CDR1 is DFQATT and CDR2 is SNEGSKA (reference sequence). Written as DNA, the CDR3 is TGCAGTGCTAGTTTTGGGTTCTATGGCTACACCTTC. It is translated as CSASFGFYGYTF.

This clone was seen only once. This chain uses TRBV6-6 with TRBJ2-7, with 11 bases aligning to TRBD1. Germline V lookup: CDR1 MNHNY, CDR2 SVGAGI (reference sequence). The CDR3 is made up of 15 amino acids. Unmatched junction bases numbered 3, after V lost 2 bases and J lost 3 bases. CDR3 bases: TGTGCCAGCAGTTACACGGGACAGGGGGGCTACGAGCAGTACTTC. Protein sequence: CASSYTGQGGYEQYF.

The chain carries TRBV5-4 and TRBJ2-1, with D unclear. The V gene lost 2 bases and the J gene lost 5 bases, with 14 bases spanning the gap. The germline CDR1 and CDR2 sequences are SGHNT and YYREEE (reference sequence). There are 15 residues in the CDR3. CDR3 loop: CASSFRRTGHNEQFF. CDR3 nucleotides: TGTGCCAGCAGCTTCCGGCGGACGGGCCACAATGAGCAGTTCTTC.

The chain recombines TRBV5-4 with TRBJ1-5; no firm D call. CDR1 and CDR2 from the germline V gene are SGHNT and YYREEE (reference sequence). This CDR3 has 12 amino acids. V lost 5 bases to trimming and J lost 7 bases, with 10 bases between them. The CDR3 DNA reads as TGTGCCAGCAGTAGGGAGGGACAGCCCCAGCATTTT. Translating gives CASSREGQPQHF.

This chain connects TRBV28 to TRBJ1-5; weak D call: TRBD1 (6 bases). The germline gives CDR1 MDHEN, CDR2 SYDVKM. V dropped 11 bases and J dropped 0 bases, with 17 bases sitting between them. This CDR3 has 15 amino acids. The CDR3 region is CAVRGGGASNQPQHF. The CDR3 bases are TGTGCCGTCCGGGGAGGGGGGGCTAGCAATCAGCCCCAGCATTTT.

The CDR3 region has the DNA TGTGCCAGCAGCTTAGGGGGAAAGGGGAACTATGGCTACACCTTC. This codes for CASSLGGKGNYGYTF. The genes are TRBV13 and TRBJ1-2; D possibly corresponds to TRBD1 (5 bases). The V and J ends lost 0 bases and 2 bases respectively, with 10 bases between them. This CDR3 has 15 residues. Germline V gene sequence: CDR1 PRHDT, CDR2 FYEKMQ (reference sequence).

A single count supports this clone. This chain joins TRBV6-1 and TRBJ2-5; 7 nucleotides match TRBD2. V lost 0 bases, J lost 5 bases, and 9 bases stayed unmatched. Germline CDR1 and CDR2: MNHNS and SASEGT. The CDR3 has 16 amino acids. The CDR3 nucleotides are TGTGCCAGCAGTGAAGCGAGGACTAGTGTTTGGGAGACCCAGTACTTC. Protein sequence: CASSEARTSVWETQYF.

DNA of the CDR3: TGTGCCAGCAGCTTACAGGGAGCTCAGCCCCAGCATTTT. Translation: CASSLQGAQPQHF. The rearrangement uses TRBV5-6 and TRBJ1-5; tentatively, D is TRBD1 (6 bases). Germline CDR1 SGHDT, CDR2 YYEEEE. This CDR3 is built from 13 residues. V was pared by 2 bases and J by 6 bases, with 9 bases between.

J is TRBJ1-3 and V is TRBV7-3; TRBD1 might be the D (5 bases). Germline V gives CDR1 SGHTA, CDR2 FQGTGA. This CDR3 spans 14 amino acids. V lost 3 bases to trimming and J lost 1 base, with 7 bases between them. The DNA of the CDR3 is TGTGCCAGCAGCTTTGGGACTTCTGGAAACACCATATATTTT. The encoded protein is CASSFGTSGNTIYF.